The 20 T cell receptor beta chains in this list originate from one sample, sequenced in a study of cytomegalovirus exposure and HLA in healthy donors. Use of 60 Vbeta and 13 Jbeta primers characterized the PCR. TCRdb's copy holds only in-frame clones and misses some; the assay was immunoSEQ multiplex PCR. The top ten clones hold nearly 3.5% of a sample with 110,000 to 150,000 clones, about 82% of them seen once. The sample taken for sequencing was PBMCs. All receptors derive from a male donor in good health and CMV-seronegative.

The V and J genes are TRBV30 and TRBJ1-2, with 10 bases aligning to TRBD1. The CDR3 is 12 residues long. CDR1 GTSNPN and CDR2 SVGIG come from the germline V gene (reference sequence). Trimming removed 7 bases from V and 8 bases from J; junction bases left unmatched: 7. CDR3 coding DNA: TGTGCCTTCCTGACAGGGGGCAGAGGCTACACCTTC. Its translation is CAFLTGGRGYTF.

The chain couples TRBV5-6 to TRBJ1-1, with a tentative D call TRBD1 (6 bases). Trimming stripped 1 base from V and 0 bases from J, with 13 bases between. This CDR3 region has 16 residues. Germline CDR1 reads SGHDT; CDR2 reads YYEEEE. DNA for the CDR3: TGTGCCAGCAGCTTGTTAGCAGGGGTCTTGAACACTGAAGCTTTCTTT. Encoded protein: CASSLLAGVLNTEAFF.

This clone was seen more than once but under ten times. J is TRBJ2-1 and V is TRBV4-1; weak D call: TRBD2 (6 bases). From germline, CDR1 is MGHRA and CDR2 YSYEKL. This CDR3 comprises 16 residues. V gave up 0 bases and J gave up 10 bases, with 19 bases separating them. The CDR3 nucleotides read TGCGCCAGCAGCCAAGATGTGAGACTAGGGCATTGCGAGCAGTTCTTC. Translation: CASSQDVRLGHCEQFF.

In this sample, this clone turned up a few times. The rearrangement joins TRBV21-1 to TRBJ1-4; no check of the table's D call, TRBD1, against the DNA was made. TRBV21-1 is flagged as a pseudogene. There are 12 residues in the CDR3. The CDR3 loop is CASSIAQEKLFF. Written as DNA, the CDR3 is TGTGCCAGCAGCATTGCCCAGGAAAAACTGTTTTTT.

The chain is built from TRBV19 and TRBJ1-5, with 9 positions matching TRBD1. This CDR3 is built from 15 residues. CDR1 is LNHDA and CDR2 is SQIVND in the germline V gene (reference sequence). V trimming: 5 bases; J trimming: 4 bases; junction bases outside the gene matches: 6. The DNA for the CDR3 is TGTGCCAGTAGTCCCGGACAGGGGCGAAATCAGCCCCAGCATTTT. It translates to CASSPGQGRNQPQHF.

This clone was observed a handful of times. The V call is TRBV9, the J call TRBJ1-6; the D gene is possibly TRBD1 (6 bases). Per the germline V gene, CDR1 is SGDLS and CDR2 is YYNGEE. Trimming stripped 4 bases from V and 4 bases from J, with 12 bases between. CDR3 length equals 15 residues. The CDR3 DNA sequence: TGTGCCAGCAGCCCCAGGACAGAATATAATTCACCCCTCCACTTT. This encodes CASSPRTEYNSPLHF.

V is TRBV7-6 and J is TRBJ2-3; D unresolved. The CDR3 is 13 amino acids. Trimming removed 0 bases at V and 5 bases at J, with 6 bases between. The germline gives CDR1 SGHVS, CDR2 FNYEAQ. DNA for the CDR3: TGTGCCAGCAGCTTAGCGCGGAGAGATACGCAGTATTTT. Protein: CASSLARRDTQYF.

The genes are TRBV4-2 and TRBJ2-7; 7 bases align to TRBD2. The CDR3 runs 14 residues. Germline CDR1 is LGHNA and CDR2 is YNFKEQ. V shed 3 bases, J shed 6 bases, and the junction held 8 bases outside the gene matches. The CDR3 DNA reads TGTGCCAGCAGCCACCAGCGGGAAAATGGCGAGCAGTACTTC. Its translation: CASSHQRENGEQYF.

V is TRBV7-6 and J is TRBJ2-1, with TRBD2 matching over 9 bases. V was pared by 3 bases and J by 3 bases, with 9 bases of the junction left unmatched. The germline V gene encodes CDR1 SGHVS and CDR2 FNYEAQ. The CDR3 extends over 17 amino acids. The chain's CDR3 is CASSLAVAGVVYNEQFF. The CDR3 DNA reads TGTGCCAGCAGCTTGGCCGTAGCGGGAGTCGTCTACAATGAGCAGTTCTTC.

In its sample, this clone was seen once. The chain uses TRBV28 and TRBJ1-2; tentative D call: TRBD1 (5 bases). The CDR3 is made up of 15 amino acids. Per germline, CDR1 MDHEN and CDR2 SYDVKM. Trimming stripped 3 bases from V and 5 bases from J, with 16 bases between. CDR3: CASSFRGAGDYGYTF. The CDR3 DNA follows: TGTGCCAGCAGTTTTAGAGGGGCGGGAGATTATGGCTACACCTTC.

This clone showed up just once. For the CDR3, the DNA is TGCAGCGTTGAGACGGTAGCGGGAGCCTGGGAGCAGTTCTTC. Its protein is CSVETVAGAWEQFF. The chain employs TRBV29-1 and TRBJ2-1; the match to TRBD2 covers 9 bases. Losses at the gene ends were 3 bases for V and 10 bases for J; bases not matched to a gene: 10. The CDR3 runs 14 residues. From germline, CDR1 is SQVTM and CDR2 ANQGSEA.

The chain combines TRBV6-1 with TRBJ1-5; a weak D match, TRBD1 (5 bases). Germline V gives CDR1 MNHNS, CDR2 SASEGT. This CDR3 is 15 amino acids long. Trimming left V 4 bases short and J 1 base short, with 11 bases between. The CDR3 here is CASSAGLPSNQPQHF. The CDR3 DNA is TGTGCCAGCAGTGCGGGACTGCCAAGCAATCAGCCCCAGCATTTT.

The J gene is TRBJ1-5, the V gene TRBV7-2; the D gene is possibly TRBD1 (5 bases). Germline V gene data show CDR1 as SGHTA and CDR2 as FQGNSA. CDR3 length: 17 residues. Between the trimmed V and J ends, which lost 5 bases and 0 bases, there was a span of 17 bases. CDR3 nucleotide sequence: TGTGCCAGCAGCCTCCTGTGGGGGGTAGATAGCAATCAGCCCCAGCATTTT. As protein: CASSLLWGVDSNQPQHF. The full variable domain, its missing parts supplied by reference TRBV7-2 and TRBJ1-5, is GAGVSQSPSNKVTEKGKDVELRCDPISGHTALYWYRQSLGQGLEFLIYFQGNSAPDKSGLPSDRFSAERTGGSVSTLTIQRTQQEDSAVYLCASSLLWGVDSNQPQHFGDGTRLSIL.

This sequence joins TRBV18 and TRBJ1-2, with D perhaps matching TRBD1 (5 bases). CDR3 length equals 16 residues. Germline V gene lookup returns CDR1 KGHSH and CDR2 LQKENI. The ends were cut back, 0 bases at V and 1 base at J, with 12 bases in the middle. CDR3 nucleotide sequence: TGTGCCAGCTCACCACCGGCAGGGAATCTTAACTATGGCTACACCTTC. Protein: CASSPPAGNLNYGYTF.

The rearrangement joins TRBV4-1 to TRBJ1-2, with a weak D call TRBD1 (5 bases). V was trimmed by 1 base and J by 8 bases, leaving 14 bases between them. The CDR3 length is 14 residues. Per the germline V gene, CDR1 is MGHRA and CDR2 is YSYEKL. The CDR3 loop is CASSQVGDWRGYTF. In DNA, the CDR3 is TGCGCCAGCAGCCAAGTAGGGGACTGGAGAGGCTACACCTTC.

The chain uses TRBV27 and TRBJ2-7; the match to TRBD1 covers 8 bases. The V gene's germline CDR1 is MNHEY and CDR2 SMNVEV (reference sequence). The length of the CDR3 is 13 residues. J was trimmed by 7 bases and V by 6 bases; bases with no gene match: 8. The DNA for the CDR3 is TGTGCCAGCAGGATCCGGACAGGGTTAGAGCAGTACTTC. Translating gives CASRIRTGLEQYF.

V gene TRBV7-9 combines with J gene TRBJ2-3, with D hard to call. The CDR3 length is 16 residues. CDR1 SEHNR and CDR2 FQNEAQ come from the germline V gene (reference sequence). V lost 5 bases, J lost 0 bases, and 15 bases lay in between. The DNA for the CDR3 is TGTGCCAGCAGCCCGCCGGCGGCCTCTAGCACAGATACGCAGTATTTT. Amino acids: CASSPPAASSTDTQYF.

The table lists this clone with a count of one. The J gene is TRBJ1-2, the V gene TRBV6-5; 7 bases align to TRBD1. The junction had 4 bases not matched to a gene; V was cut back by 5 bases and J by 1 base. CDR1 MNHEY and CDR2 SVGAGI come from the germline V gene. This CDR3 contains 14 residues. The CDR3 loop reads CASSRTGYNYGYTF. As DNA, the CDR3 is TGTGCCAGCAGTCGGACAGGATATAACTATGGCTACACCTTC.

The chain recombines TRBV7-2 with TRBJ2-7; 7 nucleotides line up with TRBD1. The germline V gene has CDR1 SGHTA and CDR2 FQGNSA. V was clipped by 4 bases and J by 3 bases; unmatched bases: 9. The CDR3 covers 15 residues. The chain's CDR3 is CASSSMTGTSYEQYF. The CDR3 region has the DNA TGTGCCAGCAGCTCCATGACAGGGACAAGCTACGAGCAGTACTTC. Variable domain in full (rest from reference TRBV7-2 and TRBJ2-7): GAGVSQSPSNKVTEKGKDVELRCDPISGHTALYWYRQSLGQGLEFLIYFQGNSAPDKSGLPSDRFSAERTGGSVSTLTIQRTQQEDSAVYLCASSSMTGTSYEQYFGPGTRLTVT.

The V gene is TRBV21-1, the J gene TRBJ2-1; TRBD2, the D gene given by the table, was not confirmed from the DNA. TRBV21-1 is shown as a pseudogene. The CDR3 sequence is 16 residues long. CDR3 DNA sequence: TGTGCCAGCAGCAAAGGCCTAGCGGGAATCGACAATGAGCAGTTCTTC. Its translation: CASSKGLAGIDNEQFF.